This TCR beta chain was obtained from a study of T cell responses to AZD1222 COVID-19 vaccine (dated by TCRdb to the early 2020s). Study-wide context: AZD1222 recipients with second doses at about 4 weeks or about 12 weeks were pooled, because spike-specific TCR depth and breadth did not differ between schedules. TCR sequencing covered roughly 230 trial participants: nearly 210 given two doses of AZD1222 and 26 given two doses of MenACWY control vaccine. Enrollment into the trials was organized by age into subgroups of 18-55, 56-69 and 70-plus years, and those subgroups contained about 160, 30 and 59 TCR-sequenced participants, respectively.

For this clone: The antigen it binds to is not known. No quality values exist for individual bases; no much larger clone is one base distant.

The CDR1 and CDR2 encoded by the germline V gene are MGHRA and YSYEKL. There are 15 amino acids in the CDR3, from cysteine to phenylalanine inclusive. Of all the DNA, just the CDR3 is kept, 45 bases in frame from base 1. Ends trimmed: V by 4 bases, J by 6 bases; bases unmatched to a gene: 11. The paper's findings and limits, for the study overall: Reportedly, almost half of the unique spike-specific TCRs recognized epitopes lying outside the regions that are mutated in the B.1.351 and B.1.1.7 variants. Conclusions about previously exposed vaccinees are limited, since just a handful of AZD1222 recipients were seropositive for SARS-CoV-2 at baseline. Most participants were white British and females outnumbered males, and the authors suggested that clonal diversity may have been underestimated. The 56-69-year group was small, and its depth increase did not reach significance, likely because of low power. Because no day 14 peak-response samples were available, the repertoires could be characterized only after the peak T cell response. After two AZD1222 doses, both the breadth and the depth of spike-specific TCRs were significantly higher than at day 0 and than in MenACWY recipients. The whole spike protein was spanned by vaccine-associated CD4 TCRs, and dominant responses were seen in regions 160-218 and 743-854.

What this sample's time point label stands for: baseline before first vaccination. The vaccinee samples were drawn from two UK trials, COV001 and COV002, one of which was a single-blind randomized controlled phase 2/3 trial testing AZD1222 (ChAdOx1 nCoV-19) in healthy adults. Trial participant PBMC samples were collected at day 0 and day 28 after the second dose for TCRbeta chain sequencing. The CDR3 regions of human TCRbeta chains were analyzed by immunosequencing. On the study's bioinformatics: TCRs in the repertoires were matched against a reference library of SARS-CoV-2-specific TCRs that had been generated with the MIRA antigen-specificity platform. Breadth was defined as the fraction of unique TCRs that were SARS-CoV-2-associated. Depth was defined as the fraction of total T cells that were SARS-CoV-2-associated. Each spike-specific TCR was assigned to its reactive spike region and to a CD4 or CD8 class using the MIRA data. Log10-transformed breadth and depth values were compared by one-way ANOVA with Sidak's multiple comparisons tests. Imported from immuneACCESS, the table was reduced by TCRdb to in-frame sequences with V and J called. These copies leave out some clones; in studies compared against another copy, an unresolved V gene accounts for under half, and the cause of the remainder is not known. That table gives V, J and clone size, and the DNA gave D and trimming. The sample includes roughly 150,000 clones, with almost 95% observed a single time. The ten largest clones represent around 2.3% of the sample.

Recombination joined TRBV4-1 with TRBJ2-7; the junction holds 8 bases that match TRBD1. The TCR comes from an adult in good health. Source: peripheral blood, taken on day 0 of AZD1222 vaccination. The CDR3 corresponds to CASSPPRQGASEQYF. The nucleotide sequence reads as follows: TGCGCCAGCAGCCCTCCCCGGCAGGGGGCCTCCGAGCAGTACTTC.